The 17 T cell receptor beta chains listed next were all sequenced from one sample in a study of regulatory and conventional T cells in RAG deficiency. Assay used: immunoSEQ multiplex PCR; TCRdb lists only in-frame clones, some missing. In the table there are under 7,500 clones, about 90% of which are singletons. Genomic DNA came from blood regulatory T cells gated CD4+ CD25-high CD127-low. These same data were also listed under a study on regulatory T cells. That study reports: Primers: 52 TRBV forward and 13 TRBJ reverse.

The source material was CD127- CD25+ CD4+ Tregs sorted from blood. Receptor source: a human donor in good health.

This clone was seen only once. The V call is TRBV5-5, the J call TRBJ1-5, with 9 bases fitting TRBD1. Germline CDR1 is SGHKS and CDR2 is YYEKEE (reference sequence). V was clipped by 2 bases and J by 5 bases; unmatched bases: 5. This CDR3 has 15 amino acids. CDR3 region: CASSLTGGLYQPQHF. DNA for the CDR3: TGTGCCAGCAGCTTAACAGGGGGCCTCTATCAGCCCCAGCATTTT.

The V call is TRBV6-1, the J call TRBJ1-1, with TRBD1 matching 7 bases. Germline assignment: CDR1 MNHNS and CDR2 SASEGT. Trimming at V came to 4 bases and at J to 3 bases, leaving 11 bases not matched to a gene. The CDR3 extends over 16 amino acids. Written as DNA, the CDR3 is TGTGCCAGCAGTGTCCTAAAGACAGGGAAGGACACTGAAGCTTTCTTT. Protein: CASSVLKTGKDTEAFF.

The chain uses TRBV5-5 and TRBJ1-3, with unresolved D. There are 15 residues in the CDR3. Germline V gives CDR1 SGHKS, CDR2 YYEKEE (reference sequence). Trimming cost V 0 bases and J 0 bases, with 7 bases left between them. The CDR3 DNA reads TGTGCCAGCAGCTTGGATATCTACTCTGGAAACACCATATATTTT. Residues: CASSLDIYSGNTIYF.

The chain links TRBV7-9 to TRBJ2-7; 9 nucleotides align to TRBD1. Trimming took 5 bases from V and 11 from J; bases not matched to a gene: 10. Germline-derived CDR1 and CDR2 are SEHNR and FQNEAQ (reference sequence). The CDR3 length is 13 residues. CDR3 amino acids: CASSLSTGGDEYF. The DNA of the CDR3 is TGTGCCAGCAGCCTGTCGACAGGGGGTGATGAGTACTTC.

The J gene is TRBJ2-2, the V gene TRBV4-1, with 11 bases that match TRBD2. Unmatched junction bases numbered 16, after V lost 4 bases and J lost 0 bases. The germline CDR1 and CDR2 sequences are MGHRA and YSYEKL. The CDR3 has 21 residues. The CDR3 DNA follows: TGCGCCAGCAGCCCGTGGACGTTTAGCGGGGGGGCCCCCCCGAACACCGGGGAGCTGTTTTTT. It specifies CASSPWTFSGGAPPNTGELFF.

This rearrangement joins TRBV19 to TRBJ2-1; D remains ambiguous. CDR3 size: 13 residues. V was trimmed by 4 bases and J by 6 bases, leaving 10 bases between them. The germline CDR1 and CDR2 sequences are LNHDA and SQIVND (reference sequence). Here the CDR3 DNA reads TGTGCCAGTAGTACCCCCCTTATCAATGAGCAGTTCTTC. This gives the protein CASSTPLINEQFF.

The chain links TRBV7-9 to TRBJ1-2, with a possible D match to TRBD1 (5 bases). The CDR3 spans 13 residues. The germline V gene has CDR1 SEHNR and CDR2 FQNEAQ (reference sequence). With 5 bases removed from V and 4 bases from J, the gap between germline ends came to 11 bases. CDR3 residues: CASSLTAFYGYTF. The CDR3 DNA follows: TGTGCCAGCAGCCTGACAGCGTTCTATGGCTACACCTTC.

The chain couples TRBV4-1 to TRBJ1-1; no clear D gene. V was shortened by 2 bases and J by 0 bases, with 16 bases between the two germline ends. CDR1 MGHRA and CDR2 YSYEKL come from the germline V gene. The CDR3 totals 17 residues. The CDR3 sequence: CASSQSLGSGVNTEAFF. The CDR3 DNA reads as TGCGCCAGCAGCCAATCGCTGGGGAGCGGGGTGAACACTGAAGCTTTCTTT.

The chain combines TRBV5-1 with TRBJ2-1, with D possibly TRBD1 on 6 matching bases. The germline V and J ends were trimmed by 0 bases and 0 bases, with 13 bases remaining between them. The CDR3 loop spans 17 amino acids. Germline CDR1 reads SGHRS; CDR2 reads YFSETQ. CDR3 region: CASSLATGYFSYNEQFF. CDR3 bases: TGCGCCAGCAGCTTGGCCACAGGGTATTTCTCCTACAATGAGCAGTTCTTC.

The chain uses TRBV5-1 and TRBJ1-1, with D perhaps TRBD1 (6 bases). CDR3 size: 17 residues. Germline CDR1 reads SGHRS; CDR2 reads YFSETQ. The V and J ends lost 0 bases and 0 bases respectively, with 15 bases between them. CDR3: CASSLAVTTGLNTEAFF. The CDR3 DNA reads as TGCGCCAGCAGCTTGGCGGTTACGACAGGATTGAACACTGAAGCTTTCTTT.

The gene calls are TRBV5-1 and TRBJ2-7, with 10 bases that match TRBD1. CDR3 size: 13 residues. In germline, CDR1 is SGHRS, CDR2 YFSETQ. V shed 3 bases and J 5 bases; nucleotides not matched to a gene: 2. The CDR3 region is CASSSGTGDEQYF. The CDR3, as DNA: TGCGCCAGCAGCTCCGGGACAGGGGACGAGCAGTACTTC. The full variable domain, completed using reference TRBV5-1 and TRBJ2-7, is KAGVTQTPRYLIKTRGQQVTLSCSPISGHRSVSWYQQTPGQGLQFLFEYFSETQRNKGNFPGRFSGRQFSNSRSEMNVSTLELGDSALYLCASSSGTGDEQYFGPGTRLTVT.

This clone showed up just once. This chain connects TRBV20-1 to TRBJ1-2, with a possible D match to TRBD1 (5 bases). V lost 3 bases to trimming and J lost 5 bases, with 7 bases between them. Germline V gene lookup returns CDR1 DFQATT and CDR2 SNEGSKA (reference sequence). The CDR3 is made up of 11 amino acids. The CDR3 DNA reads TGCAGTGCTAGTGACAGATATGGCTACACCTTC. This translates into CSASDRYGYTF.

V gene TRBV6-5 combines with J gene TRBJ2-1; 9 positions agree with TRBD1. Germline values: CDR1 MNHEY, CDR2 SVGAGI. This CDR3 is 16 amino acids long. V lost 1 base, J lost 1 base, and 2 bases stayed unmatched. The CDR3 DNA follows: TGTGCCAGCAGTTACTACGGGACAGGGTCCTACAATGAGCAGTTCTTC. Translating gives CASSYYGTGSYNEQFF.

This clone appeared a single time. The chain is built from TRBV15 and TRBJ2-3; TRBD2 aligns across 13 bases. The junction had 10 bases not matched to a gene; V was cut back by 2 bases and J by 5 bases. CDR1 and CDR2 (germline): LNHNV, YYDKDF (reference sequence). The CDR3 contains 18 residues. CDR3 nucleotides: TGTGCCACCAGCAGAACCCGTACTAGCGGGGGGGCTGGAGATACGCAGTATTTT. It encodes CATSRTRTSGGAGDTQYF.

The chain combines TRBV11-2 with TRBJ1-1, with D unclear. Trimming stripped 2 bases from V and 2 bases from J, with 3 bases between. The V gene's germline CDR1 is SGHAT and CDR2 FQNNGV. The CDR3 contains 12 residues. The CDR3 spells CASSLRNTEAFF. The DNA of the CDR3 is TGTGCCAGCAGCTTACGTAACACTGAAGCTTTCTTT.

This clone was observed a single time. The chain carries TRBV16 and TRBJ1-1; D perhaps matches TRBD1 (6 bases). This CDR3 is built from 15 residues. Germline lookup yields CDR1 KGHSY and CDR2 FQNENV. Trimming left V 6 bases short and J 4 bases short, with 18 bases between. In DNA form, the CDR3 reads TGTGCCAGCAGGCTTCTACAGGGTAGGGGCACTGAAGCTTTCTTT. It codes for CASRLLQGRGTEAFF.

This chain joins TRBV5-1 and TRBJ1-1; 9 bases fit TRBD1. The CDR3 covers 12 residues. CDR1 SGHRS and CDR2 YFSETQ come from the germline V gene. The V gene end was trimmed by 5 bases and the J gene end by 8 bases; junction bases not matched to a gene: 4. The DNA of the CDR3 is TGCGCCAGCAGTCGTACAGGGGGCGAAGCTTTCTTT. It is translated as CASSRTGGEAFF.